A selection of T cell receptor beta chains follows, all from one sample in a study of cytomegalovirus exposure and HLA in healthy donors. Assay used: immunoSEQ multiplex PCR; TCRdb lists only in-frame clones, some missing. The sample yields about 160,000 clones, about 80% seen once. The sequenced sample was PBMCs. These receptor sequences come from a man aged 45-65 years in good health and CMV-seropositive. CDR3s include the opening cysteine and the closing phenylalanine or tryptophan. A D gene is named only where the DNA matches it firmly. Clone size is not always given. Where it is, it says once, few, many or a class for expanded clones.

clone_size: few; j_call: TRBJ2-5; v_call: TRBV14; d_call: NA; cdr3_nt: TGTGCCAGCAGCCCCACCCGCGTTCTGGAGACCCAGTACTTC; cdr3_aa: CASSPTRVLETQYF
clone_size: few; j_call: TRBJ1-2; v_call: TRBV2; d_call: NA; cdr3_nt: TGTGCCAGCCAGGCAGTTAACTATGGCTACACCTTC; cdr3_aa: CASQAVNYGYTF
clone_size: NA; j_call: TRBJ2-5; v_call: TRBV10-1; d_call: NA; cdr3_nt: TGCGCCAGCAGTGGAGAAAGCGCAGGGGAGGAGACCCAGTACTTC; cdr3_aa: CASSGESAGEETQYF
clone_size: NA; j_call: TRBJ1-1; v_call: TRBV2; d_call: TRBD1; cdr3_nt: TGTGCCAGCAGGGGGACAGGGGACACTGAAGCTTTCTTT; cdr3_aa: CASRGTGDTEAFF
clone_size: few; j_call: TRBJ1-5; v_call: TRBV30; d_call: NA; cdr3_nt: TGTGCCTGGAGTGTGGGCAGTAATCAGCCCCAGCATTTT; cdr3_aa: CAWSVGSNQPQHF
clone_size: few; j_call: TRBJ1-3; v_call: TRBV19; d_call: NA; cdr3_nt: TGTGCCAGTGCACTATTACCCACTGGAAACACCATATATTTT; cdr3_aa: CASALLPTGNTIYF
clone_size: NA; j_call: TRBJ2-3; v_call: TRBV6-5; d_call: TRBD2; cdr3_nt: TGTGCCAGTAAATCGGGGGGGGACGCAGATACGCAGTATTTT; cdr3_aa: CASKSGGDADTQYF
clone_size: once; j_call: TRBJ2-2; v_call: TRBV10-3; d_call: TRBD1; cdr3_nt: TGTGCCATCAGTGAGTCAGACAGGGAAAACACCGGGGAGCTGTTTTTT; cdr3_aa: CAISESDRENTGELFF
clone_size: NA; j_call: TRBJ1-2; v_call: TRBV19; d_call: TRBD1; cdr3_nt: TGTGCCAGCCAGGGGGAAGGGAGAGGCTACACCTTC; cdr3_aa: CASQGEGRGYTF
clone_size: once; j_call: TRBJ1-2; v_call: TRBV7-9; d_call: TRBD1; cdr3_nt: TGTGCCAGCAGCCAGGACAGGTGGTATGGCTACACCTTC; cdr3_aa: CASSQDRWYGYTF
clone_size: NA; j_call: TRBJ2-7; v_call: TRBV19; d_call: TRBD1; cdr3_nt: TGTGCCAGTAGGACAGGGGGCGGAACCTACGAGCAGTACTTC; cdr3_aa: CASRTGGGTYEQYF
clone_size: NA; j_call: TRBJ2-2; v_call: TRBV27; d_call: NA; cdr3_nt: TGTGCCAGCACTCTAATGGGACTCAGGAACACCGGGGAGCTGTTTTTT; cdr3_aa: CASTLMGLRNTGELFF
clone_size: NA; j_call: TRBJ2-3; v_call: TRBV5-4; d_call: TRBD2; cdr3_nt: TGTGCCAGCAGCAAGACTAGCGGGGGGCTGAGAGATACGCAGTATTTT; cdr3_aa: CASSKTSGGLRDTQYF
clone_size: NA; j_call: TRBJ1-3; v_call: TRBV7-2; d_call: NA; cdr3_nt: TGTGCCAGCAGCTTCGGGGGATACTCTGGAAACACCATATATTTT; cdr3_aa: CASSFGGYSGNTIYF
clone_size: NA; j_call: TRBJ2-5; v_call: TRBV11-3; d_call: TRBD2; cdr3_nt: TGTGCCAGCAGCTTAGTTCTAGCGGGGGGCAGTTTTGAGTCAGAGACCCAGTACTTC; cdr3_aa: CASSLVLAGGSFESETQYF
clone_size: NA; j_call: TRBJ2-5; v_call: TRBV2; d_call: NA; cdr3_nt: TGTGCCAGCAGCCTAGAGACCCAGTACTTC; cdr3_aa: CASSLETQYF
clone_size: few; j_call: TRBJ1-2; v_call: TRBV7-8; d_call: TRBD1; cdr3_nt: TGTGCCAGCAGCCCGGGGGACAGCGGTAACTATGGCTACACCTTC; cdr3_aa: CASSPGDSGNYGYTF
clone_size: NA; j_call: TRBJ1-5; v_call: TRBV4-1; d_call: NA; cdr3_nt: TGCGCCAGCAGCCATGAATGGGGGGGCACGGGTCAGCCCCAGCATTTT; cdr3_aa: CASSHEWGGTGQPQHF
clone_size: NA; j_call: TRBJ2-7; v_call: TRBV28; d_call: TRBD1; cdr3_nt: TGTGCCAGCAGTTTACCCCTGACAGGGAGCGACGAGCAGTACTTC; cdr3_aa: CASSLPLTGSDEQYF
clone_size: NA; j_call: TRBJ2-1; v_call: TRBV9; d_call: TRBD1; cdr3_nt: TGTGCCAGCAGCGTGCGGACAGGGGGCAATGAGCAGTTCTTC; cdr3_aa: CASSVRTGGNEQFF
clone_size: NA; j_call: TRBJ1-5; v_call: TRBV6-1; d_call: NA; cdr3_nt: TGTGCCAGCAGTGAAGCCTTCGGGGGAACGGAGGCCCAGCATTTT; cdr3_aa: CASSEAFGGTEAQHF
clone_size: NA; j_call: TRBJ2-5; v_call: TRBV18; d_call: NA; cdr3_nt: TGTGCCAGCTCACCGGGGCTTCAAGAGACCCAGTACTTC; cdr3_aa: CASSPGLQETQYF
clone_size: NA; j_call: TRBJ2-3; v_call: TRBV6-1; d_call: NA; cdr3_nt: TGTGCCAGCAGTGCGAGGGGGAGGGGTGCAGATACGCAGTATTTT; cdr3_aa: CASSARGRGADTQYF
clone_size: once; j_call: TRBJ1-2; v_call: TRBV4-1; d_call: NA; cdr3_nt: TGCGCCAGCAGCCAAGATCGGTTCATGTCCGGGAACGAAAACTATGGCTACACCTTC; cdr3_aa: CASSQDRFMSGNENYGYTF
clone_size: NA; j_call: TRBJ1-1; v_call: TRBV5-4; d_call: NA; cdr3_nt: TGTGCCAGCAGCAAACCAGGGTATCTTCAGGCTGAAGCTTTCTTT; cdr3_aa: CASSKPGYLQAEAFF
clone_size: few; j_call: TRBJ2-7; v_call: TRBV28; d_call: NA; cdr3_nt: TGTGCCAGCAGTTCCGTAGCCGGGGGTCCGGGATACTCCTACGAGCAGTACTTC; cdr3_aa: CASSSVAGGPGYSYEQYF
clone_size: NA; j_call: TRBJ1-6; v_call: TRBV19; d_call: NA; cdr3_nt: TGTGCCAGTGCTTCTCCTTGGAGCAATGGGAATTCACCCCTCCACTTT; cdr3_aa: CASASPWSNGNSPLHF
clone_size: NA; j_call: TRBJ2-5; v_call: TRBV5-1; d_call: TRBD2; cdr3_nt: TGCGCCAGCAGCAGCGGGGGTCGGCAAGAGACCCAGTACTTC; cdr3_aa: CASSSGGRQETQYF
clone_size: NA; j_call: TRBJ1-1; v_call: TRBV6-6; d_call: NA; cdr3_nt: TGCGCCAGCAGTTACCCCCAGGGGAACACTGAAGCTTTCTTT; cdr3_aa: CASSYPQGNTEAFF
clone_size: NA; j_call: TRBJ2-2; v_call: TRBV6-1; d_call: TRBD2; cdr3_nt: TGTGCCAGCAGTGCTAGCGGGGGGGACACCGGGGAGCTGTTTTTT; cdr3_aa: CASSASGGDTGELFF
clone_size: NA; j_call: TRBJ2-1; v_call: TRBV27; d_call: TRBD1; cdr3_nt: TGTGCCAGCAGTTACCCGGGACAGGGTCTCAATGAGCAGTTCTTC; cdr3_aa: CASSYPGQGLNEQFF
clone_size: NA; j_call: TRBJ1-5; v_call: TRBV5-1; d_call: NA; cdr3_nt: TGCGCCAGCAGCTTGGGGACAGAGAATCAGCCCCAGCATTTT; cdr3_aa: CASSLGTENQPQHF
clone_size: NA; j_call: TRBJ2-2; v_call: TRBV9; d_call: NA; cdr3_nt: TGTGCCAGCAGCGTGGAGGTCGGGGAGCTGTTTTTT; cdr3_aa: CASSVEVGELFF
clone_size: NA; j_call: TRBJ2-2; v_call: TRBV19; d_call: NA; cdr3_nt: TGTGCCAGCATCCTTAGGGGGACGGCTAACGCGAACACCGGGGAGCTGTTTTTT; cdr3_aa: CASILRGTANANTGELFF
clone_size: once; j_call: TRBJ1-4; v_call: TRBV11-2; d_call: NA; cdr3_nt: TGTGCCAGCAGCCCGGGGATTGAAAAACTGTTTTTT; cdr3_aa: CASSPGIEKLFF
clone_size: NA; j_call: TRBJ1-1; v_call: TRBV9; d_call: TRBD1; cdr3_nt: TGTGCCAGCAGCGGGCGAGGACAGGGGGTTGAAGCTTTCTTT; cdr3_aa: CASSGRGQGVEAFF
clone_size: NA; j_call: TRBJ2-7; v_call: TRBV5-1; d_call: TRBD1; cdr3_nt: TGCGCCAGCAGCTTGGGGGACAGGGGATTGGGGTCCTACGAGCAGTACTTC; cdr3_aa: CASSLGDRGLGSYEQYF
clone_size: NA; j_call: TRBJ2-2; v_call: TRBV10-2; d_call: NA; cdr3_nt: TGCGCCAGCAGCGAATTACAGGGGAACACCGGGGAGCTGTTTTTT; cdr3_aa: CASSELQGNTGELFF
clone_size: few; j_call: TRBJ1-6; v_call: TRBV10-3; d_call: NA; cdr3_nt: TGTGCCAGTTTAACGACGGAGAATTCACCCCTCCACTTT; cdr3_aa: CASLTTENSPLHF
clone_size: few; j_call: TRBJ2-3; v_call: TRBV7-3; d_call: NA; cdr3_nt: TGTGCCAGCAGCCCCGACAGGACATACACAGATACGCAGTATTTT; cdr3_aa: CASSPDRTYTDTQYF
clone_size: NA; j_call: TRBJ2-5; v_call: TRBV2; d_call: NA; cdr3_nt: TGTGCCAGCAGTGAGCGGCTGCAAGAGACCCAGTACTTC; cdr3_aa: CASSERLQETQYF
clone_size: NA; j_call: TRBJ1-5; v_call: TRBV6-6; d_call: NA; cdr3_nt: TGTGCCCTAGGTGGGGGGGGGACTTTAAGCAATCAGCCCCAGCATTTT; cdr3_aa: CALGGGGTLSNQPQHF
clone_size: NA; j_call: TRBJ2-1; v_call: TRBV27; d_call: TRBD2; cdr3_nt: TGTGCCAGCAGCTACACGGGAGGGACTAGCGGTTTGGGAGAGCAGTTCTTC; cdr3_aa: CASSYTGGTSGLGEQFF
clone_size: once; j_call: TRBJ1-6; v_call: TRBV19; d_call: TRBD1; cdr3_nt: TGTGCCAGTAGTATTTCTCCCGGGACAGGCGGCAATAATTCACCCCTCCACTTT; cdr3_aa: CASSISPGTGGNNSPLHF
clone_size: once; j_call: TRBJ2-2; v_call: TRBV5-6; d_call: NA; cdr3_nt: TGTGCCAGCAGCCGTGCCCTACTAGGCGGGGAGCTGTTTTTT; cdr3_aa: CASSRALLGGELFF
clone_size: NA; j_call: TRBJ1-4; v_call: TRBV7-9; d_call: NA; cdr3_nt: TGTGCCAGCAGCTTAGCGTCCAATCATCATGAAAAACTGTTTTTT; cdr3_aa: CASSLASNHHEKLFF
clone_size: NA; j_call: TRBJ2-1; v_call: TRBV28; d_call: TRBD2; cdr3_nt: TGTGCCAGCATTTTAGCGGGGGGCTCCTACAATGAGCAGTTCTTC; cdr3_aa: CASILAGGSYNEQFF
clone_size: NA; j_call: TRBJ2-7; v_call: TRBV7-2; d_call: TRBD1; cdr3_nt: TGTGCCAGCAGCCTACCGGGACAGGGTATCTACGAGCAGTACTTC; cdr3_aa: CASSLPGQGIYEQYF
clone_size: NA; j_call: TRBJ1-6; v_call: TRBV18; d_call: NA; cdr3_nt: TGTGCCAGCTCCCTAGACCGGAATAATTCACCCCTCCACTTT; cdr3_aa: CASSLDRNNSPLHF
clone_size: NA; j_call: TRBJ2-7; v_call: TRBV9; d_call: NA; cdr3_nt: TGTGCCAGCAGCGGACAAACACAGGGATCCTACGAGCAGTACTTC; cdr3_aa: CASSGQTQGSYEQYF
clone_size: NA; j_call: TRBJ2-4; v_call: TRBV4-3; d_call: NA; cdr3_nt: TGCGCCAGCAGCCAAGGTAGGAGCATTCAGTACTTC; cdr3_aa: CASSQGRSIQYF